This TCR beta chain derives from a study of T-cell reconstitution after alpha-beta-depleted transplantation in children. Overall study findings and caveats: About two months after transplant, alpha-beta T cells reportedly came from several hundred expanded graft clones.

A note on this clonotype: The antigen is undetermined.

Preparation of the TCRbeta library used unique molecular identifiers. TCRdb called the PCR reads again in MiXCR, with one record for every CDR3 protein. The data hold approximately 230,000 distinct CDR3 sequences, with more than 20% observed a single time. Deletions cut 10 bases from V and 0 bases from J, with 17 bases between. This CDR3 region has 15 residues. Germline V gives CDR1 ENHRY, CDR2 SYGVKD. Sequences were derived from PBMCs, mostly from graft donor cells, sampled 360 days after TCRalphabeta/CD19-depleted stem cell transplant. The sequence was obtained from a female patient aged 2 to 10 who had a stem cell transplant for congenital amegakaryocytic thrombocytopenia, so the T cells may come from the graft donor. The chain employs TRBV10-3 and TRBJ2-3; D not certain. CDR3 in DNA: TGTGCCACCCATTTCGACAAACAGAGCACAGATACGCAGTATTTT. Protein sequence: CATHFDKQSTDTQYF.